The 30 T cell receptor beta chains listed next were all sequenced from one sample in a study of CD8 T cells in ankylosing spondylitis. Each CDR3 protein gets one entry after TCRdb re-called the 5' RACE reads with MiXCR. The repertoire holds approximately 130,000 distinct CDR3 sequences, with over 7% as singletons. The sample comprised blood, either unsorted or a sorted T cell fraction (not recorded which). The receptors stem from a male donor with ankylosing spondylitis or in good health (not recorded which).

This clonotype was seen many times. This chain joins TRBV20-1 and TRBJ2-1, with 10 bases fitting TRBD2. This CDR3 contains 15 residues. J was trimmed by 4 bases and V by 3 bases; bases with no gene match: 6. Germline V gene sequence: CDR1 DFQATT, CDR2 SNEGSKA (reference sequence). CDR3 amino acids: CSASVAGGLYNEQFF. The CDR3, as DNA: TGCAGTGCTAGCGTAGCGGGAGGTTTATACAATGAGCAGTTCTTC.

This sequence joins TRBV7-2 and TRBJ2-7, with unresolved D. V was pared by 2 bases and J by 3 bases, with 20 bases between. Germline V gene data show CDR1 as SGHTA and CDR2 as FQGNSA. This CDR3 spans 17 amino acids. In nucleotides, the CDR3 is TGTGCCAGCAGCTTAATAGGGTCCCCCATCGGAGACTACGAGCAGTACTTC. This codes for CASSLIGSPIGDYEQYF.

CDR3 region: CASSLAQGRTEAFF. The CDR3 DNA follows: TGTGCCAGCAGCTTAGCACAGGGCCGGACTGAAGCTTTCTTT. This rearrangement joins TRBV7-9 to TRBJ1-1, with D maybe TRBD1 (6 bases). The V and J ends lost 0 bases and 5 bases respectively, with 10 bases between them. The V gene's germline CDR1 is SEHNR and CDR2 FQNEAQ (reference sequence). The CDR3 extends over 14 amino acids.

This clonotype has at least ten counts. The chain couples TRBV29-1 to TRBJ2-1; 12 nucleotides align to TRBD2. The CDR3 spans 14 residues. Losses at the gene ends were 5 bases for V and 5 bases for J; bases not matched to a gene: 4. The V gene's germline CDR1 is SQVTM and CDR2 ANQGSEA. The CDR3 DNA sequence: TGCAGCGTTCTTACTAGCGGGAGGCACAATGAGCAGTTCTTC. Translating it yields CSVLTSGRHNEQFF.

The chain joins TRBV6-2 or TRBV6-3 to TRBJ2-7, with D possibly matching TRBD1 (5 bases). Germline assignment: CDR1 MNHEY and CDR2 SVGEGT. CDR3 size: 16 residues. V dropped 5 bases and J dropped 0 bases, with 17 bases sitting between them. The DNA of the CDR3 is TGTGCCAGCAGTACAGCACAGGACGGTATCTCCTACGAGCAGTACTTC. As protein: CASSTAQDGISYEQYF.

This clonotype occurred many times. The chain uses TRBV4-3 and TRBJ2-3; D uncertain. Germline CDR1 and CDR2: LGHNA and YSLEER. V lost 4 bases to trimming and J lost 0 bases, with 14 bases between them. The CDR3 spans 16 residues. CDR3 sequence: CASSPSADTSTDTQYF. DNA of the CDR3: TGCGCCAGCAGCCCTTCGGCAGATACTAGCACAGATACGCAGTATTTT.

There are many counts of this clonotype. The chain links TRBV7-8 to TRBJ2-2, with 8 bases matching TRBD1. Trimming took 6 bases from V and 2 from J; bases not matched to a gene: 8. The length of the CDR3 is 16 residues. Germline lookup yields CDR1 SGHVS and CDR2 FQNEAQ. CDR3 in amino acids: CASRFSGQVNTGELFF. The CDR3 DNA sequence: TGTGCCAGCAGGTTCTCGGGACAGGTTAACACCGGGGAGCTGTTTTTT.

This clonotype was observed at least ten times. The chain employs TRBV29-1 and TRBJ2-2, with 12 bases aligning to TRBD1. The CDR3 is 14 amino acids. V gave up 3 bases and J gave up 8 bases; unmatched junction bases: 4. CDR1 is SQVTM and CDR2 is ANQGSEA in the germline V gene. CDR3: CSVEGTGGLGELFF. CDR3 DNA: TGCAGCGTTGAGGGGACAGGGGGCTTGGGGGAGCTGTTTTTT.

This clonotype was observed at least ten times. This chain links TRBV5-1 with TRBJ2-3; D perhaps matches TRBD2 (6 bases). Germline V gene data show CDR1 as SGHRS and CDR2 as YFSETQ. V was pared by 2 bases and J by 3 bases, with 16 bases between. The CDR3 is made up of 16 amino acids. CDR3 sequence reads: CASSFEGETRTDTQYF. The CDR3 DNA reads TGCGCCAGCAGCTTCGAGGGTGAGACTAGAACAGATACGCAGTATTTT.

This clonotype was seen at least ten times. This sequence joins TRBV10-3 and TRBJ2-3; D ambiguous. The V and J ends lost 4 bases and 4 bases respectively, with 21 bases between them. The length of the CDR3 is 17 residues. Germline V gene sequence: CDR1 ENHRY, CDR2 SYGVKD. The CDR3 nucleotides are TGTGCCATCAGTGGTATGAGCCAAGGGATTGGAGCAGATACGCAGTATTTT. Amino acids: CAISGMSQGIGADTQYF.

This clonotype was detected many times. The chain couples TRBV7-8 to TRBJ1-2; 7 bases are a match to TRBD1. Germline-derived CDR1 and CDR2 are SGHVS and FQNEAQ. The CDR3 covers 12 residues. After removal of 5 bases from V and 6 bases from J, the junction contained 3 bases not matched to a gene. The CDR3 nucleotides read TGTGCCAGCAGCCATGACAGGGATGGCTACACCTTC. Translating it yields CASSHDRDGYTF.

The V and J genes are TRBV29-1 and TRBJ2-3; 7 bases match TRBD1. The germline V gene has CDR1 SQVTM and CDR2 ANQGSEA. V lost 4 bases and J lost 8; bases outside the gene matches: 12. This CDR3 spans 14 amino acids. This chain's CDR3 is CSVVEGQSFATQYF. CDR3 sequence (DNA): TGCAGCGTTGTTGAGGGACAGAGTTTTGCTACGCAGTATTTT.

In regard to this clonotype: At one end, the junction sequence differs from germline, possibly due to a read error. The CDR3 here is CASCQENYRESPLQETQYF. CDR3 sequence (DNA): TGTGCCAGCTGCCAAGAAAATTACCGGGAGTCCCCATTACAAGAGACCCAGTACTTC. V gene TRBV3-1 combines with J gene TRBJ2-5; a weak D match, TRBD2 (6 bases). Germline-derived CDR1 and CDR2 are LGHDT and YNNKEL (reference sequence). This CDR3 is built from 19 residues.

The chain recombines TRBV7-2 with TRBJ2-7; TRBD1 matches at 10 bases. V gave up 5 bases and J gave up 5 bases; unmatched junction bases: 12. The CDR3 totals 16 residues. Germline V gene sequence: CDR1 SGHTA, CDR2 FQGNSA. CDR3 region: CASSLPVGQGINEQYF. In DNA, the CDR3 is TGTGCCAGCAGCCTCCCCGTGGGACAGGGGATTAACGAGCAGTACTTC.

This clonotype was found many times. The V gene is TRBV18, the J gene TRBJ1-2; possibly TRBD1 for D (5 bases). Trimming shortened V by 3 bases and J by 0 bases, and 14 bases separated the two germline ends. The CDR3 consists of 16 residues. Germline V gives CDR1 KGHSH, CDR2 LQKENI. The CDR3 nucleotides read TGTGCCAGCTCACCCTCATTGACAGAGGCTAACTATGGCTACACCTTC. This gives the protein CASSPSLTEANYGYTF.

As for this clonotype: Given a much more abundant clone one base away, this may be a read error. The CDR3 sequence is CASGTGEAGELFF. The CDR3 nucleotides are TGTGCCAGCGGCACAGGGGAGGCCGGGGAGCTGTTTTTT. This chain links TRBV7-9 with TRBJ2-2; the D gene is possibly TRBD1 (7 bases). The germline gives CDR1 SEHNR, CDR2 FQNEAQ (reference sequence). The CDR3 runs to 13 residues. V was pared by 8 bases and J by 6 bases, with 13 bases between.

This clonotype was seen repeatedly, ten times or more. CDR3 nucleotide sequence: TGCGCCAGCAGCCGGTGGGACTACAATGAGCAGTTCTTC. Protein: CASSRWDYNEQFF. The genes are TRBV4-3 and TRBJ2-1; no firm D call. The CDR3 sequence is 13 residues long. V lost 4 bases and J 3 bases, leaving 7 bases between the germline ends. Germline loops: CDR1 LGHNA, CDR2 YSLEER.

The CDR3 region has the DNA TGTGCCAGCAGCTTAGCGGACACCTCCTACGAGCAGTACTTC. Its translation is CASSLADTSYEQYF. This chain uses TRBV7-2 with TRBJ2-7; D is possibly TRBD1 (5 bases). The CDR3 spans 14 residues. V lost 0 bases and J lost 0, with 6 bases in between. Looked up from germline, CDR1 is SGHTA and CDR2 is FQGNSA. Full variable domain (missing parts from reference TRBV7-2 and TRBJ2-7): GAGVSQSPSNKVTEKGKDVELRCDPISGHTALYWYRQSLGQGLEFLIYFQGNSAPDKSGLPSDRFSAERTGGSVSTLTIQRTQQEDSAVYLCASSLADTSYEQYFGPGTRLTVT.

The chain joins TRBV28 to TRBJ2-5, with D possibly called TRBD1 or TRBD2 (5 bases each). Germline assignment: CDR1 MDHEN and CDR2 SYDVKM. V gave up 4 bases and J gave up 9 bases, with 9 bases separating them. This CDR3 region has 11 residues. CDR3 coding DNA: TGTGCCAGCAGTTCGGGACGGCCCCAGTACTTC. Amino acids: CASSSGRPQYF.

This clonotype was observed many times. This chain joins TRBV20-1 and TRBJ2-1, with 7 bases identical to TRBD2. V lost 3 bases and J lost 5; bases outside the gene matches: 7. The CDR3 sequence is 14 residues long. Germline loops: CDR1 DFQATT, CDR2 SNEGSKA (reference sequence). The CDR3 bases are TGCAGTGCTAGCTACGGGACTATAAACAATGAGCAGTTCTTC. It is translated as CSASYGTINNEQFF.

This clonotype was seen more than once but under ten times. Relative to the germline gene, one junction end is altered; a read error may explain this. The CDR3 is CASSQDRPPFAF. CDR3 bases: TGTGCCAGCAGTCAGGACAGACCCCCTTTCGCCTTC. The rearrangement uses TRBV6-6 and TRBJ1-2, with D possibly matching TRBD1 (6 bases). The CDR3 runs 12 residues. Germline V gives CDR1 MNHNY, CDR2 SVGAGI (reference sequence).

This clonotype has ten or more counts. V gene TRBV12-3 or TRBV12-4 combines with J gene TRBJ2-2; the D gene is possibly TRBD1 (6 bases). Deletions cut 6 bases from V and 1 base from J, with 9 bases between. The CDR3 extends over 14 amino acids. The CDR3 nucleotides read TGTGCCAGCAGACACAGGGAGAACACCGGGGAGCTGTTTTTT. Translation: CASRHRENTGELFF.

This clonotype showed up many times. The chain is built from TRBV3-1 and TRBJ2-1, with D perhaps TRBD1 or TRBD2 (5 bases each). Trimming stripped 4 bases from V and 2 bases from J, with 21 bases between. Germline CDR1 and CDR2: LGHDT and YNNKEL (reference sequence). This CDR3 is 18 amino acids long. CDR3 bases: TGTGCCAGCAGCCGCCTGTCCCTGGGGGAAAGGCCCTACAATGAGCAGTTCTTC. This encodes CASSRLSLGERPYNEQFF.

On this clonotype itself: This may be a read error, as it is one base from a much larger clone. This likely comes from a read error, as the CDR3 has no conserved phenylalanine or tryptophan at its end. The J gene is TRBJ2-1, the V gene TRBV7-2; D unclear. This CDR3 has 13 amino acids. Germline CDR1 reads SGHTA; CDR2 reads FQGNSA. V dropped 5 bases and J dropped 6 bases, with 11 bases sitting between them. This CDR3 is CASSPPESNEQFL. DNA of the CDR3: TGTGCCAGCAGCCCGCCCGAGTCCAATGAGCAGTTCTTG.

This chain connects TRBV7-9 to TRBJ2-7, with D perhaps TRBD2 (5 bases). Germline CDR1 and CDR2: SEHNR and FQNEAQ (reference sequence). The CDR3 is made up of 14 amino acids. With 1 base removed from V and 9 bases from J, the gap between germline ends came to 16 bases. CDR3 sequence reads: CASSLDSGKNGQYF. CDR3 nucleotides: TGTGCCAGCAGCTTAGACTCCGGGAAGAACGGGCAGTACTTC.

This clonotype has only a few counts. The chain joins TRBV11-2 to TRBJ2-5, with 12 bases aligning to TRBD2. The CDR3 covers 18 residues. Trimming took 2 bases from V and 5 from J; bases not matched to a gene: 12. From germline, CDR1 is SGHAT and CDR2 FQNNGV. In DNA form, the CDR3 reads TGTGCCAGCAGCTTAAGTTCTAGCGGGAGGGCCAGGCTGGAGACCCAGTACTTC. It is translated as CASSLSSSGRARLETQYF.

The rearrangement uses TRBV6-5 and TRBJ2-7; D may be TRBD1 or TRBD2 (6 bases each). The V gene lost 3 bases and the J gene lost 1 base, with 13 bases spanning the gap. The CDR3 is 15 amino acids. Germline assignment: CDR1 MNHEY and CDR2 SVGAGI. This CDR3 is CASSYGQGRSYEQYF. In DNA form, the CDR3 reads TGTGCCAGCAGTTATGGGCAGGGGAGGTCCTACGAGCAGTACTTC.

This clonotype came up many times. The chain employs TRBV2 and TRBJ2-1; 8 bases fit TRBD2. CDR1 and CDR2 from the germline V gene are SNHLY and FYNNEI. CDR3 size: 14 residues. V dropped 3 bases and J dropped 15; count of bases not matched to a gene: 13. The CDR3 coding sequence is TGTGCCAGCAGTGAGTGGCTGGCGGGAGGAGAGTTGTTCTTC. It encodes CASSEWLAGGELFF.

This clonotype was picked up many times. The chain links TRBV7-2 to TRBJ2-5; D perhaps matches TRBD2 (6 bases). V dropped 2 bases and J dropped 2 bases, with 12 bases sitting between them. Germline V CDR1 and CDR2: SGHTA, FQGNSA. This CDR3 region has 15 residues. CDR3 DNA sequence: TGTGCCAGCAGCTTAATGACGGGAGAGCAAGAGACCCAGTACTTC. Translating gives CASSLMTGEQETQYF.

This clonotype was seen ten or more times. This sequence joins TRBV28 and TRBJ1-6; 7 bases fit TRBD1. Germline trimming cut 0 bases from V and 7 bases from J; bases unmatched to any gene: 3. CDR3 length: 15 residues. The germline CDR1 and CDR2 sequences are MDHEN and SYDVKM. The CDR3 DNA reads TGTGCCAGCAGTTTATGGACAGGGCGAAATTCACCCCTCCACTTT. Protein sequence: CASSLWTGRNSPLHF.